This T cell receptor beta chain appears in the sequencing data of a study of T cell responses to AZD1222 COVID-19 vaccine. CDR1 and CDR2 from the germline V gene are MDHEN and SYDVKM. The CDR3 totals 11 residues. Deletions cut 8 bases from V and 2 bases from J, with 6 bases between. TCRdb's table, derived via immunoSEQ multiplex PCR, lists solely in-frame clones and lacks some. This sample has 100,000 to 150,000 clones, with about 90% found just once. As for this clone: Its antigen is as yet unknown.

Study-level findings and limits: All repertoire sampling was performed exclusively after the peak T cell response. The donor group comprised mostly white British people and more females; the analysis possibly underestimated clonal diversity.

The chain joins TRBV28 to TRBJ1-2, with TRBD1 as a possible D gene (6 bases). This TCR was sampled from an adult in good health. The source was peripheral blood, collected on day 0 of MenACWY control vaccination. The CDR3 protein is CASGQNYGYTF. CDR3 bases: TGTGCCAGCGGACAGAACTATGGCTACACCTTC.